Listed here are 14 T cell receptor beta chains from one sample, sequenced in a study of Ad26.COV2.S vaccination and SARS-CoV-2 variants. Noted treatment: around 19 received Ad26.COV2.S at low or high dose, single or two shots; 5 received placebo; per-sample allocation not given. The investigators took samples on day 63 after the first vaccine or placebo injection. Measured with immunoSEQ multiplex PCR; TCRdb has only the in-frame clones, and not every one. The sample carries hundreds of thousands of clones, around 90% recorded once. The sequenced sample was peripheral blood, obtained in a trial of Ad26.COV2.S vaccine versus placebo. Receptors originate from a person between 18 and 65 years old who received the Ad26.COV2.S COVID-19 vaccine or a placebo.

This clone is a singleton in its sample. The chain carries TRBV7-8 and TRBJ1-2; D possibly corresponds to TRBD1 (6 bases). The CDR3 sequence is 14 residues long. Trimming removed 0 bases at V and 7 bases at J, with 12 bases between. Germline V lookup: CDR1 SGHVS, CDR2 FQNEAQ. CDR3 in amino acids: CASSLAVQGFGYTF. For the CDR3, the DNA is TGTGCCAGCAGCTTAGCGGTACAGGGCTTTGGCTACACCTTC.

The chain links TRBV10-3 to TRBJ1-2; a possible D gene is TRBD1 (5 bases). Germline loops: CDR1 ENHRY, CDR2 SYGVKD. CDR3 size: 15 residues. V lost 2 bases, J lost 3 bases, and 13 bases lay in between. CDR3 protein: CAISEPWGSHYGYTF. The CDR3 coding sequence is TGTGCCATCAGTGAGCCCTGGGGCAGCCACTATGGCTACACCTTC.

The CDR3 here is CASRRLWGPAEGRPDKNIQYF. CDR3 sequence (DNA): TGTGCCAGTAGACGTCTGTGGGGGCCCGCGGAGGGAAGGCCCGATAAAAACATTCAGTACTTC. The rearrangement uses TRBV19 and TRBJ2-4; the D gene could be TRBD1 or TRBD2 (6 bases each). CDR1 is LNHDA, CDR2 SQIVND, per germline (reference sequence). This CDR3 has 21 amino acids. V lost 6 bases and J 4 bases, leaving 34 bases between the germline ends.

The V gene is TRBV6-2 or TRBV6-3, the J gene TRBJ2-3, with D uncertain. This CDR3 region has 13 residues. The germline CDR1 and CDR2 sequences are MNHEY and SVGEGT. Trimming took off 6 bases at V and 1 base at J, with 8 bases between the two ends. CDR3 sequence reads: CASSRSGTDTQYF. The DNA of the CDR3 is TGTGCCAGCAGCAGGTCCGGCACAGATACGCAGTATTTT.

The CDR3 reads CASSQDTSGSFHEQYF. The CDR3, as DNA: TGTGCCAGCAGCCAAGACACTAGCGGGAGTTTCCACGAGCAGTACTTC. V usage is TRBV3-1 (or the pseudogene TRBV3-2) and J usage is TRBJ2-7; 11 bases are a match to TRBD2. This CDR3 is built from 16 residues. Trimming removed 0 bases from V and 5 bases from J; junction bases left unmatched: 6. CDR1 is LGHDT, CDR2 YNNKEL, per germline (reference sequence).

Details on this clone: This may arise from a read error, as a much more abundant clone is one base away. Other nucleotide sequences in the sample specify the same CDR3. The chain couples TRBV20-1 to TRBJ1-1; D is undetermined. CDR1 and CDR2 from the germline V gene are DFQATT and SNEGSKA (reference sequence). Trimming cost V 0 bases and J 1 base, with 0 bases left between them. This CDR3 comprises 11 residues. CDR3 DNA sequence: TGCAGTGCTAGAGAGAACACTGAAGCTTTCTTT. It codes for CSARENTEAFF.

The J gene is TRBJ1-1, the V gene TRBV6-5; D is perhaps TRBD1 (6 bases). Trimming shortened V by 6 bases and J by 5 bases, and 16 bases separated the two germline ends. Per the germline V gene, CDR1 is MNHEY and CDR2 is SVGAGI. This CDR3 spans 14 amino acids. CDR3 in amino acids: CASSHLGGETEAFF. As DNA, the CDR3 is TGTGCCAGCAGCCACCTCGGGGGCGAGACTGAAGCTTTCTTT.

This chain connects TRBV5-5 to TRBJ1-5; D remains unclear. The germline V gene encodes CDR1 SGHKS and CDR2 YYEKEE (reference sequence). V shed 1 base and J shed 0 bases, with 8 bases lying between them. The CDR3 contains 15 residues. The CDR3 sequence is CASSLMEDSNQPQHF. CDR3 sequence (DNA): TGTGCCAGCAGCTTGATGGAGGATAGCAATCAGCCCCAGCATTTT.

V usage is TRBV29-1 and J usage is TRBJ2-4; no definite D call. V lost 4 bases and J lost 0, with 10 bases in between. Germline assignment: CDR1 SQVTM and CDR2 ANQGSEA. The CDR3 contains 14 residues. The CDR3 loop is CSVAPRLAKNIQYF. The CDR3 DNA reads as TGCAGCGTTGCCCCTCGGTTAGCCAAAAACATTCAGTACTTC.

The chain uses TRBV30 and TRBJ1-6; 11 bases map to TRBD1. The V gene's germline CDR1 is GTSNPN and CDR2 SVGIG (reference sequence). The CDR3 consists of 17 residues. Germline trimming cut 0 bases from V and 7 bases from J; bases unmatched to any gene: 8. DNA of the CDR3: TGTGCCTGGAGTGTATGGACCGGGACAGGGGGGAATTCACCCCTCCACTTT. Its translation is CAWSVWTGTGGNSPLHF.

The J gene is TRBJ2-1, the V gene TRBV5-4; 8 nucleotides align to TRBD2. After removal of 4 bases from V and 7 bases from J, the junction contained 10 bases not matched to a gene. This CDR3 is 15 amino acids long. The germline CDR1 and CDR2 sequences are SGHNT and YYREEE (reference sequence). The CDR3 DNA is TGTGCCAGCAGCCCCGGGAGGGCCCTTTTAAATGAGCAGTTCTTC. As protein: CASSPGRALLNEQFF.

The chain recombines TRBV28 with TRBJ2-2; unclear D gene. V dropped 6 bases and J dropped 0 bases, with 5 bases sitting between them. The V gene's germline CDR1 is MDHEN and CDR2 SYDVKM. The CDR3 spans 13 residues. The DNA of the CDR3 is TGTGCCAGCAGGACTGCGAACACCGGGGAGCTGTTTTTT. It encodes CASRTANTGELFF.

This clone showed up just once. The J gene is TRBJ2-2, the V gene TRBV19; tentative D call: TRBD1 (5 bases). V gave up 3 bases and J gave up 4 bases, with 9 bases separating them. Germline values: CDR1 LNHDA, CDR2 SQIVND (reference sequence). The CDR3 loop spans 14 amino acids. CDR3 region: CASSMGRATGELFF. The CDR3 bases are TGTGCCAGTAGTATGGGCAGGGCCACCGGGGAGCTGTTTTTT.

V gene TRBV2 combines with J gene TRBJ1-1; D is ambiguous. This CDR3 has 13 amino acids. The germline gives CDR1 SNHLY, CDR2 FYNNEI. The V and J ends lost 10 bases and 0 bases respectively, with 12 bases between them. CDR3 region: CAIRRGMNTEAFF. The CDR3 DNA is TGTGCCATCAGGCGGGGTATGAACACTGAAGCTTTCTTT. Together with reference TRBV2 and TRBJ1-1, the CDR3 gives the full variable domain: EPEVTQTPSHQVTQMGQEVILRCVPISNHLYFYWYRQILGQKVEFLVSFYNNEISEKSEIFDDQFSVERPDGSNFTLKIRSTKLEDSAMYFCAIRRGMNTEAFFGQGTRLTVV.